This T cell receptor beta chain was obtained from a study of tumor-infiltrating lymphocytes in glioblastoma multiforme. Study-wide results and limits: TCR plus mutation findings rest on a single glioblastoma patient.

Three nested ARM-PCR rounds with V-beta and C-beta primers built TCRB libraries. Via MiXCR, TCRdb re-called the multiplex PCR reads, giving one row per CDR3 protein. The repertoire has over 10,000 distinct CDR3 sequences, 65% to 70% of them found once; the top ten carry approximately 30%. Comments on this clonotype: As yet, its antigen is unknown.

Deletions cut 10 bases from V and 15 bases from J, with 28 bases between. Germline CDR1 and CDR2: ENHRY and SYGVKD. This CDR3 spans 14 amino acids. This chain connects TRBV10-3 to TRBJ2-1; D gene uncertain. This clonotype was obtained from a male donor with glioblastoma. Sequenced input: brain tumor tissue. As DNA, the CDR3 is TGTGCCACCCGTTCGAGCTTCTCCTACATTGTGCTGTTCTTC. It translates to CATRSSFSYIVLFF.